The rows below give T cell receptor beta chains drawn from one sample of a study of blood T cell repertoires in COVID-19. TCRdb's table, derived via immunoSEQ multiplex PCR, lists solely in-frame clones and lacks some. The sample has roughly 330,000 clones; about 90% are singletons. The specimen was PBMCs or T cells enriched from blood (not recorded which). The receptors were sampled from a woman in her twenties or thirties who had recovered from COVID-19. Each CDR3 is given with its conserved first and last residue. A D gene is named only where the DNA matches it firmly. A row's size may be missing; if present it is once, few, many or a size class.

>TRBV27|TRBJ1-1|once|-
CASSSATGRNTEAFF
TGTGCCAGCAGTTCGGCGACAGGCAGGAACACTGAAGCTTTCTTT
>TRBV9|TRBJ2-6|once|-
CASSVKSSGANVLTF
TGTGCCAGCAGCGTGAAGAGCTCTGGGGCCAACGTCCTGACTTTC
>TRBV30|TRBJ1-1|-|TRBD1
CAWTRGRRNTEAFF
TGTGCCTGGACGAGGGGGCGACGGAACACTGAAGCTTTCTTT
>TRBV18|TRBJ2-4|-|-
CASSPPSSRTKNIQYF
TGTGCCAGCTCACCACCCAGTTCTCGTACCAAAAACATTCAGTACTTC
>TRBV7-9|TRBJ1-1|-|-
CASSFPGVGTEAFF
TGTGCCAGCAGCTTCCCAGGGGTGGGCACTGAAGCTTTCTTT
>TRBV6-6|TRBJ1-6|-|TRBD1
CASTQGVAPLHF
TGTGCCAGCACCCAGGGGGTGGCACCCCTCCACTTT
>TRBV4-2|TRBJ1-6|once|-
CASSQVLADNNSPLHF
TGTGCCAGCAGCCAAGTTTTGGCAGACAATAATTCACCCCTCCACTTT
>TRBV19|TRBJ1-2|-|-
CASSLQVNYGYTF
TGTGCCAGTAGTTTACAGGTAAACTATGGCTACACCTTC
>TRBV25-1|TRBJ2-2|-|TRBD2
CASSEASGSAGELFF
TGTGCCAGCAGTGAGGCTAGCGGGTCGGCCGGGGAGCTGTTTTTT
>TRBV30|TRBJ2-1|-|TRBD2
CAWSRGGIRHEQFF
TGTGCCTGGAGTCGCGGGGGGATTAGGCATGAGCAGTTCTTC
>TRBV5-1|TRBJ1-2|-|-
CASSLEGRGPLGYGYTF
TGCGCCAGCAGCTTGGAGGGGCGGGGTCCCCTAGGCTATGGCTACACCTTC
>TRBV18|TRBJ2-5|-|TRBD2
CASSTPSGGAFGTQYF
TGTGCCAGCTCAACCCCTAGCGGGGGGGCCTTTGGGACCCAGTACTTC
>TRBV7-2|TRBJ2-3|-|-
CASSLAGRSTDTQYF
TGTGCCAGCAGCTTAGCGGGCAGATCCACAGATACGCAGTATTTT
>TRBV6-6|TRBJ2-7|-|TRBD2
CASVYGGASYEQYF
TGTGCCAGCGTCTACGGGGGGGCCTCCTACGAGCAGTACTTC
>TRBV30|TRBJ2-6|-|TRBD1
CAWGGQGISGANVLTF
TGTGCCTGGGGAGGACAGGGCATCTCTGGGGCCAACGTCCTGACTTTC
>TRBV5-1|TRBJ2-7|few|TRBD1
CASSLFEVGTGPYEQYF
TGCGCCAGCAGCTTGTTTGAGGTTGGGACAGGACCCTACGAGCAGTACTTC
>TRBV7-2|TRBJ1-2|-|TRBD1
CASSLAGQARLGYGYTF
TGTGCCAGCAGCTTAGCGGGACAGGCACGTCTCGGCTATGGCTACACCTTC
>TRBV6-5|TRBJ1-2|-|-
CASSPPQGPSYGYTF
TGTGCCAGCAGTCCCCCACAGGGCCCCTCCTATGGCTACACCTTC
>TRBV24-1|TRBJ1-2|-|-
CATSDVTVAYGYTF
TGTGCCACCAGTGATGTGACAGTCGCCTATGGCTACACCTTC
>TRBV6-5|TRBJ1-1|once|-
CASSYQGGTEAFF
TGTGCCAGCAGTTACCAGGGTGGCACTGAAGCTTTCTTT
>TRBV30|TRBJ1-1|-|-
CAWSDQGLQGTEAFF
TGTGCCTGGAGCGACCAAGGGCTACAGGGAACCGAAGCTTTCTTT
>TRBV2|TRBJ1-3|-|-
CASSTTGISGNTIYF
TGTGCCAGCAGTACGACAGGTATCTCTGGAAACACCATATATTTT
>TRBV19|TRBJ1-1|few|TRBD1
CASSIGTGGLGTEAFF
TGTGCCAGTAGTATAGGGACAGGGGGCCTTGGCACTGAAGCTTTCTTT
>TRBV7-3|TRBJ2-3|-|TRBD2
CASSPEERGGPDTQYF
TGTGCCAGCAGCCCCGAGGAGCGGGGGGGCCCAGATACGCAGTATTTT
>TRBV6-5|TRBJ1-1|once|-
CASRPGFMNTEAFF
TGTGCCAGCAGGCCGGGGTTCATGAACACTGAAGCTTTCTTT
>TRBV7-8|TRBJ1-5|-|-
CASSVTGGTNSNQPQHF
TGTGCCAGCAGCGTTACCGGGGGGACTAATAGCAATCAGCCCCAGCATTTT
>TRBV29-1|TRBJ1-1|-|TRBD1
CSVGDRAIMNTEAFF
TGCAGCGTTGGGGACAGGGCCATTATGAACACTGAAGCTTTCTTT
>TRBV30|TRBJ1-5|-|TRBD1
CAWSAQGGAGQPQHF
TGTGCCTGGAGTGCCCAGGGGGGCGCTGGTCAGCCCCAGCATTTT
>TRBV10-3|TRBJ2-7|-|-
CAISPGAGYEQYF
TGTGCCATCAGTCCAGGGGCTGGATACGAGCAGTACTTC
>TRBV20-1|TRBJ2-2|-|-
CSASYKNTGELFF
TGCAGTGCTAGTTATAAGAACACCGGGGAGCTGTTTTTT
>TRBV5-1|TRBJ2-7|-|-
CASSRDSNEQYF
TGCGCCAGCAGCAGGGACTCCAACGAGCAGTACTTC
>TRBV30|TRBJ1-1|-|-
CAWSVKGAEAFF
TGTGCCTGGAGTGTAAAGGGAGCTGAAGCTTTCTTT
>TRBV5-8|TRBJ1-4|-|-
CASSWRGEAEKLFF
TGTGCCAGCAGCTGGAGGGGCGAGGCGGAAAAACTGTTTTTT
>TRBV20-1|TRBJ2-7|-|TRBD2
CSASGVTSASYEQYF
TGCAGTGCTAGTGGGGTTACTAGCGCTTCATACGAGCAGTACTTC
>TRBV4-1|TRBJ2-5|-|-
CASSQAGRWETQYF
TGCGCCAGCAGCCAAGCGGGGAGGTGGGAGACCCAGTACTTC
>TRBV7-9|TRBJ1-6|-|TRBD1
CASSPWDRGLGSPLHF
TGTGCCAGCAGCCCATGGGACAGGGGGTTGGGTTCACCCCTCCACTTT
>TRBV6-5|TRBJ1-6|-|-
CASSGGSSYNSPLHF
TGTGCCAGCTCGGGGGGGAGCTCCTATAATTCACCCCTCCACTTT
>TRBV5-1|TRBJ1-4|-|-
CASSLVSGGNEKLFF
TGCGCCAGCAGCTTGGTTTCCGGTGGTAATGAAAAACTGTTTTTT
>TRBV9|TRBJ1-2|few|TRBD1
CASSSGNTGDYGYTF
TGTGCCAGCAGCTCAGGAAATACAGGGGACTATGGCTACACCTTC
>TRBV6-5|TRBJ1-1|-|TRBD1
CASRSGQGMNTEAFF
TGTGCCAGCAGATCGGGACAGGGAATGAACACTGAAGCTTTCTTT
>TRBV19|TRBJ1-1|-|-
CASSNDRNTEAFF
TGTGCCAGTAGTAATGACAGGAACACTGAAGCTTTCTTT